These 18 T cell receptor beta chains originate from one sample sequenced in a study of T cell responses to AZD1222 COVID-19 vaccine (dated by TCRdb to the early 2020s). Libraries were constructed by the immunoSEQ multiplex PCR assay. In its TCRdb copy, this immuneACCESS table keeps in-frame sequences only and misses some clones. Where compared with another copy, unresolved V genes explain less than half of these, and the others have no known cause. The sample table lists some 24,000 clones, roughly nine tenths of them with a count of one. The ten largest clones represent 7.8% of the sample. The meaning of the sample's time point label: about 28 days (+/-7) after the second vaccine dose. The sample was peripheral blood, taken 28 days after the second AZD1222 dose. The receptors come from an adult who received the AZD1222 COVID-19 vaccine.

This clone was seen a handful of times. The chain combines TRBV27 with TRBJ1-2; 9 bases are shared with TRBD1. V shed 10 bases and J 1 base; nucleotides not matched to a gene: 7. The CDR3 contains 14 residues. The V gene's germline CDR1 is MNHEY and CDR2 SMNVEV (reference sequence). CDR3 sequence: CATRRTGDNYGYTF. The CDR3, as DNA: TGTGCCACCAGACGGACAGGGGATAACTATGGCTACACCTTC.

The V call is TRBV21-1, the J call TRBJ2-5; the table's D call, TRBD1, was not checked against the DNA. TRBV21-1 is a pseudogene locus. This CDR3 is 15 amino acids long. The CDR3: CASSKEQGARETQYF. The CDR3 DNA sequence: TGTGCCAGCAGCAAAGAGCAGGGGGCAAGAGAGACCCAGTACTTC.

V usage is TRBV15 and J usage is TRBJ1-6; possibly TRBD1 for D (6 bases). There are 16 residues in the CDR3. Germline V CDR1 and CDR2: LNHNV, YYDKDF (reference sequence). The V end was cut by 0 bases, the J end by 9 bases, with 15 bases between. CDR3 region: CATSRDPGQGFSPLHF. The CDR3 DNA reads as TGTGCCACCAGCAGAGACCCGGGGCAGGGGTTTTCACCCCTCCACTTT.

This rearrangement joins TRBV5-1 to TRBJ2-1, with a possible D match to TRBD2 (6 bases). CDR1 and CDR2 from the germline V gene are SGHRS and YFSETQ. The CDR3 sequence is 12 residues long. Trimming took off 0 bases at V and 10 bases at J, with 8 bases between the two ends. CDR3 nucleotides: TGCGCCAGCAGCTTGGATGGGAGGGAGCAGTTCTTC. It encodes CASSLDGREQFF.

The genes are TRBV27 and TRBJ1-5; 11 bases are shared with TRBD1. J gave up 1 base and V 6 bases, and 5 bases lay outside the gene matches. Per germline, CDR1 MNHEY and CDR2 SMNVEV (reference sequence). The CDR3 contains 16 residues. CDR3 loop: CASSGQGAVSNQPQHF. In nucleotides, the CDR3 is TGTGCCAGCAGCGGACAGGGGGCTGTAAGCAATCAGCCCCAGCATTTT.

The chain has TRBV11-3 and TRBJ2-1; 15 bases map to TRBD2. CDR1 SGHNT and CDR2 YENEEA come from the germline V gene. Trimming cost V 1 base and J 3 bases; bases outside gene matches: 4. This CDR3 is 18 amino acids long. Here the CDR3 reads CASSLGTSGGGRYNEQFF. As DNA, the CDR3 is TGTGCCAGCAGCTTAGGGACTAGCGGGGGGGGCCGCTACAATGAGCAGTTCTTC.

V usage is TRBV7-9 and J usage is TRBJ2-7, with D unclear. Trimming shortened V by 1 base and J by 10 bases, and 17 bases separated the two germline ends. This CDR3 is 14 amino acids long. Germline V gives CDR1 SEHNR, CDR2 FQNEAQ (reference sequence). The CDR3 DNA reads as TGTGCCAGCAGCTTAGGCCCCAGCCAAGGCGGACAGTACTTC. It is translated as CASSLGPSQGGQYF.

The rearrangement joins TRBV4-1 to TRBJ2-7; 9 bases match TRBD1. Germline loops: CDR1 MGHRA, CDR2 YSYEKL. The length of the CDR3 is 18 residues. The ends lost 3 bases at V and 2 bases at J; junction bases unmatched: 14. This chain's CDR3 is CASSQPKIRDRDTYEQYF. The DNA of the CDR3 is TGCGCCAGCAGCCAGCCGAAAATCCGGGACAGGGATACCTACGAGCAGTACTTC.

The chain carries TRBV24-1 and TRBJ1-5, with 7 bases aligning to TRBD1. J was trimmed by 4 bases and V by 12 bases; bases with no gene match: 8. Germline V CDR1 and CDR2: KGHDR, SFDVKD. The CDR3 has 13 residues. CDR3 nucleotide sequence: TGTGCCGTCGGCAGGGGGGAGAATCAGCCCCAGCATTTT. It encodes CAVGRGENQPQHF.

The chain is built from TRBV3-1 (or the pseudogene TRBV3-2) and TRBJ2-1; 8 bases are a match to TRBD1. The CDR3 has 14 residues. V gave up 3 bases and J gave up 7 bases; unmatched junction bases: 5. Germline V gene data show CDR1 as LGHDT and CDR2 as YNNKEL (reference sequence). This CDR3 is CASSQSGGGNEQFF. The CDR3, as DNA: TGTGCCAGCAGCCAGTCAGGGGGCGGAAATGAGCAGTTCTTC.

This chain connects TRBV7-2 to TRBJ2-2; 10 bases fit TRBD2. With V trimmed by 3 bases and J by 6 bases, 13 bases remained unmatched. This CDR3 has 18 amino acids. The germline V gene has CDR1 SGHTA and CDR2 FQGNSA. The CDR3 protein is CASSFSGRAWIEAGELFF. The CDR3 DNA follows: TGTGCCAGCAGCTTCAGCGGGAGGGCTTGGATAGAAGCCGGGGAGCTGTTTTTT.

This chain links TRBV5-5 with TRBJ2-7; 7 nucleotides agree with TRBD2. The CDR3 is 16 amino acids. Trimming took 4 bases from V and 4 from J; bases not matched to a gene: 14. In germline, CDR1 is SGHKS, CDR2 YYEKEE (reference sequence). DNA for the CDR3: TGTGCCAGCAGCCCGGGGTGGAGCGGGATATTGTACGAGCAGTACTTC. As protein: CASSPGWSGILYEQYF.

V is TRBV6-4 and J is TRBJ2-1; TRBD2 agrees at 13 bases. The germline V gene has CDR1 MRHNA and CDR2 SNTAGT. Trimming at V came to 4 bases and at J to 9 bases, leaving 3 bases not matched to a gene. The CDR3 is 14 residues long. For the CDR3, the DNA is TGTGCCAGCAGTGCAGGACTAGCGGGAGCTGAGCAGTTCTTC. It translates to CASSAGLAGAEQFF.

This clone was seen once. The chain couples TRBV7-9 to TRBJ2-2, with D uncertain. V shed 3 bases and J shed 5 bases, with 4 bases lying between them. This CDR3 has 12 residues. Germline CDR1 SEHNR, CDR2 FQNEAQ (reference sequence). In DNA, the CDR3 is TGTGCCAGCAGCTTGACGACCGGGGAGCTGTTTTTT. Translation: CASSLTTGELFF.

The chain couples TRBV28 to TRBJ2-7; 7 bases align to TRBD1. The CDR3 contains 13 residues. The V gene's germline CDR1 is MDHEN and CDR2 SYDVKM. V dropped 7 bases and J dropped 1; count of bases not matched to a gene: 4. CDR3 protein: CASKGRGSYEQYF. As DNA, the CDR3 is TGTGCCAGCAAGGGCAGGGGGTCCTACGAGCAGTACTTC.

This clone was recorded only once. The chain has TRBV9 and TRBJ2-3, with D possibly being TRBD1 (7 bases). The germline V and J ends were trimmed by 0 bases and 1 base, with 15 bases remaining between them. There are 17 residues in the CDR3. Germline loops: CDR1 SGDLS, CDR2 YYNGEE. CDR3 region: CASSVATGGGGTDTQYF. The CDR3 DNA sequence: TGTGCCAGCAGCGTAGCTACCGGAGGGGGCGGCACAGATACGCAGTATTTT.

The chain couples TRBV7-9 to TRBJ2-7; TRBD1 agrees at 9 bases. J lost 5 bases, V lost 5 bases, and 7 bases had no gene match. Germline values: CDR1 SEHNR, CDR2 FQNEAQ (reference sequence). CDR3 size: 14 residues. CDR3 sequence (DNA): TGTGCCAGCAGCAAAGGACAGGGGAACGACGAGCAGTACTTC. It translates to CASSKGQGNDEQYF.

This clone was found once. The chain employs TRBV18 and TRBJ1-1; TRBD1 agrees at 7 bases. This CDR3 comprises 13 residues. Germline V gene lookup returns CDR1 KGHSH and CDR2 LQKENI. The V and J ends lost 3 bases and 3 bases, in that order; junction bases with no gene match: 1. The CDR3 loop is CASSPGQDTEAFF. The CDR3 DNA sequence: TGTGCCAGCTCACCTGGACAGGACACTGAAGCTTTCTTT.